This T cell receptor (beta chain) is drawn from a study of blood T cell repertoires in COVID-19. Study background: There were acute and convalescent COVID-19 samples, and they came from the United States, Italy and Spain. Sources were T cells, B-cell-depleted T cells, or PBMCs; the material itself was cDNA or gDNA.

Cohort allocation depended upon clinical history that participants reported. Cohort 3 recovered donors had two negative PCRs, clearance, or symptom resolution. This CDR3 is 13 amino acids long. The germline gives CDR1 LGHNT, CDR2 FRNRAP. As to this clone: An end of the junction differs from the germline gene, which may be a read error.

Measured with immunoSEQ multiplex PCR; TCRdb has only the in-frame clones, and not every one. The sample has hundreds of thousands of clones, 85% to 90% seen once; the top ten hold less than 1.2%. Sequenced sample: PBMCs or T cells enriched from blood (not recorded which). This clonotype was sampled from a man aged 18 to 30 who had recovered from COVID-19. The genes are TRBV12-5 and TRBJ2-7; 9 positions match TRBD1. CDR3 sequence: CASGSDRGIIADF. In DNA, the CDR3 is TGTGCTAGTGGTTCAGACAGGGGGATAATAGCGGACTTC.